The 26 T cell receptor beta chains given below trace back to one sample, sequenced in a study of CD8+CD57+ T cells in acquired aplastic anemia. Patients chosen for sequencing had CD8+CD57+ cells that had expanded, as shown by flow cytometry. CDR3 and TCR beta VDJ profiling relied on genomic DNA as the template. TCRdb passed the reads through MiXCR, listing each CDR3 protein once. The data show 200,000 to 250,000 distinct CDR3 sequences, around three fifths seen once. What was sequenced was sorted CD4+, CD8+, or CD8+CD57+ T cells (not recorded which) from PBMCs. All receptors come from a human donor with aplastic anemia.

This chain connects TRBV20-1 to TRBJ2-2, with unresolved D. This CDR3 spans 15 amino acids. Trimming cost V 6 bases and J 4 bases, with 18 bases left between them. CDR1 and CDR2 (germline): DFQATT, SNEGSKA (reference sequence). CDR3 residues: CSATRGTVGTGELFF. CDR3 DNA sequence: TGCAGTGCCACGCGTGGTACCGTTGGCACCGGGGAGCTGTTTTTT.

This clonotype has more than one count but fewer than ten. This rearrangement joins TRBV25-1 to TRBJ2-7; D ambiguous. The CDR3 spans 11 residues. V lost 4 bases to trimming and J lost 4 bases, with 5 bases between them. The germline V gene encodes CDR1 MGHDK and CDR2 SYGVNS. The CDR3 nucleotides read TGTGCCAGCAGTGGGCAGTACGAGCAGTACTTC. It encodes CASSGQYEQYF.

CDR3 region: CASSPSGYEQYF. The DNA for the CDR3 is TGTGCCAGCAGCCCCAGCGGCTACGAGCAGTACTTC. The chain employs TRBV7-2 and TRBJ2-7; tentative D call: TRBD2 (5 bases). The CDR3 runs 12 residues. V lost 5 bases to trimming and J lost 3 bases, with 8 bases between them. Germline-derived CDR1 and CDR2 are SGHTA and FQGNSA.

The V and J genes are TRBV5-6 and TRBJ2-6; perhaps TRBD2 as D (5 bases). This CDR3 comprises 16 residues. CDR1 and CDR2 (germline): SGHDT, YYEEEE. The V and J ends lost 4 bases and 0 bases respectively, with 11 bases between them. The CDR3 region has the DNA TGTGCCAGCAGCCAAGGAGGCGGCTCTGGGGCCAACGTCCTGACTTTC. Encoded protein: CASSQGGGSGANVLTF.

There are a few counts of this clonotype. The chain combines TRBV2 with TRBJ1-1, with 8 nucleotides matching TRBD1. This CDR3 contains 13 residues. V lost 5 bases and J lost 4; bases outside the gene matches: 3. Germline assignment: CDR1 SNHLY and CDR2 FYNNEI. CDR3 amino acids: CASSLQGVTEAFF. The CDR3 coding sequence is TGTGCCAGCAGTCTACAGGGGGTCACTGAAGCTTTCTTT.

The V call is TRBV6-6, the J call TRBJ2-1; TRBD1 matches at 7 bases. This CDR3 contains 15 residues. The germline gives CDR1 MNHNY, CDR2 SVGAGI (reference sequence). The trim removed 5 bases at V and 6 bases at J, leaving 10 bases unmatched. This chain's CDR3 is CASSTRQGLSNEQFF. CDR3 DNA: TGTGCCAGCAGTACCCGACAGGGTTTGAGCAATGAGCAGTTCTTC.

The genes are TRBV9 and TRBJ1-6, with 8 bases lining up with TRBD1. The V gene end was trimmed by 4 bases and the J gene end by 0 bases; junction bases not matched to a gene: 9. The CDR3 extends over 18 amino acids. Germline CDR1 is SGDLS and CDR2 is YYNGEE. The CDR3 loop is CASSRRDRLISYNSPLHF. In DNA, the CDR3 is TGTGCCAGCAGCCGCCGGGACAGGTTGATCTCCTATAATTCACCCCTCCACTTT.

The rearrangement links TRBV2 to TRBJ2-7; 8 nucleotides agree with TRBD2. There are 14 residues in the CDR3. J was trimmed by 2 bases and V by 8 bases; bases with no gene match: 8. Germline loops: CDR1 SNHLY, CDR2 FYNNEI. CDR3 in DNA: TGTGCCAGCCGAGTCGGGGGGGGGCCCTACGAGCAGTACTTC. As protein: CASRVGGGPYEQYF.

This clonotype is a singleton in its sample. The chain joins TRBV7-8 to TRBJ1-5; possible D gene TRBD1, 5 bases. Germline CDR1 and CDR2: SGHVS and FQNEAQ. The CDR3 is 13 residues long. Trimming shortened V by 3 bases and J by 6 bases, and 9 bases separated the two germline ends. The CDR3 region has the DNA TGTGCCAGCAGCTTTGGGGGATTTCAGCCCCAGCATTTT. It translates to CASSFGGFQPQHF.

In its sample, this clonotype was seen a few times. The rearrangement joins TRBV10-3 to TRBJ2-7; D unresolved. CDR3 size: 11 residues. Germline CDR1 and CDR2: ENHRY and SYGVKD. V was shortened by 8 bases and J by 1 base, with 6 bases between the two germline ends. The CDR3 here is CAIGNSYEQYF. As DNA, the CDR3 is TGTGCCATCGGGAATTCCTACGAGCAGTACTTC.

The V gene is TRBV10-2, the J gene TRBJ2-2; D gene uncertain. CDR3 length: 12 residues. V was pared by 4 bases and J by 5 bases, with 5 bases between. The V gene's germline CDR1 is WSHSY and CDR2 SAAADI. The CDR3 sequence is CASSGYTGELFF. The DNA of the CDR3 is TGCGCCAGCAGTGGGTATACCGGGGAGCTGTTTTTT.

Ten or more counts support this clonotype. The chain joins TRBV7-9 to TRBJ2-4; D unclear. With 5 bases removed from V and 1 base from J, the gap between germline ends came to 9 bases. The CDR3 is made up of 14 amino acids. CDR1 is SEHNR, CDR2 FQNEAQ, per germline (reference sequence). CDR3 in DNA: TGTGCCAGCAGCCCCCAAGAGGCCAAAAACATTCAGTACTTC. It yields the protein CASSPQEAKNIQYF.

The chain couples TRBV29-1 to TRBJ1-1, with D uncertain. This CDR3 has 12 amino acids. Germline V gene data show CDR1 as SQVTM and CDR2 as ANQGSEA. Trimming removed 4 bases at V and 1 base at J, with 7 bases between. The DNA of the CDR3 is TGCAGCGTTGTACGTCAGAACACTGAAGCTTTCTTT. Amino acid sequence: CSVVRQNTEAFF.

CDR3 sequence (DNA): TGCGCCAGCAGACCGGACAGTCAAAACTATGGCTACACCTTC. This gives the protein CASRPDSQNYGYTF. The V call is TRBV5-1, the J call TRBJ1-2; D might be TRBD1 (6 bases). Trimming shortened V by 5 bases and J by 2 bases, and 13 bases separated the two germline ends. Germline-derived CDR1 and CDR2 are SGHRS and YFSETQ. The CDR3 is made up of 14 amino acids.

Here the CDR3 reads CSATRGQGSYEQYF. In nucleotides, the CDR3 is TGCAGTGCTACTAGGGGACAGGGGTCCTACGAGCAGTACTTC. This chain links TRBV20-1 with TRBJ2-7; 10 bases fit TRBD1. CDR3 length equals 14 residues. With V trimmed by 4 bases and J by 1 base, 4 bases remained unmatched. Germline loops: CDR1 DFQATT, CDR2 SNEGSKA (reference sequence).

This clonotype appeared a few times. V gene TRBV9 combines with J gene TRBJ1-1; maybe TRBD1 (5 bases). From germline, CDR1 is SGDLS and CDR2 YYNGEE. V dropped 4 bases and J dropped 7 bases, with 11 bases sitting between them. The CDR3 extends over 12 amino acids. In DNA form, the CDR3 reads TGTGCCAGCAGCCTGACGACAGATGAAGCTTTCTTT. Encoded protein: CASSLTTDEAFF.

Worth noting for this clonotype: It may be a read error: a sequence one base away is much more abundant. The chain uses TRBV14 and TRBJ2-1, with D unresolved. Germline V gene data show CDR1 as SGHDN and CDR2 as FVKESK. The V end was cut by 2 bases, the J end by 10 bases, with 18 bases between. The CDR3 totals 15 residues. The CDR3, as DNA: TGTGCCAGCAGCCAATTTGTAGGGTGGGGTAAGGAGCAGTTCTTC. This translates into CASSQFVGWGKEQFF.

The chain has TRBV20-1 and TRBJ1-4; D gene ambiguous. Trimming left V 2 bases short and J 4 bases short, with 8 bases between. Germline CDR1 reads DFQATT; CDR2 reads SNEGSKA (reference sequence). This CDR3 is built from 13 residues. CDR3 sequence (DNA): TGCAGTGCTAGACCGGGCCTTAATGAAAAACTGTTTTTT. It specifies CSARPGLNEKLFF.

This clonotype has at least ten counts. The rearrangement joins TRBV7-9 to TRBJ2-5, with TRBD1 as a possible D gene (6 bases). Trimming removed 1 base from V and 4 bases from J, with 13 bases in between. The CDR3 runs 15 residues. Germline lookup yields CDR1 SEHNR and CDR2 FQNEAQ (reference sequence). Here the CDR3 DNA reads TGTGCCAGCAGCTTAGAACAGGGTGTCGGAGAGACCCAGTACTTC. Protein sequence: CASSLEQGVGETQYF.

This clonotype was seen only a few times. This chain connects TRBV20-1 to TRBJ1-1; D is uncertain. Trimming cost V 6 bases and J 1 base, with 12 bases left between them. CDR1 and CDR2 (germline): DFQATT, SNEGSKA (reference sequence). The CDR3 has 13 amino acids. This chain's CDR3 is CSAVRDSNTEAFF. The CDR3 DNA reads TGCAGTGCGGTAAGAGATTCGAACACTGAAGCTTTCTTT.

This clonotype was counted only a few times. The chain couples TRBV7-8 to TRBJ2-1, with 7 bases identical to TRBD2. Unmatched junction bases numbered 4, after V lost 3 bases and J lost 5 bases. The CDR3 sequence is 14 residues long. Looked up from germline, CDR1 is SGHVS and CDR2 is FQNEAQ. CDR3 coding DNA: TGTGCCAGCAGCTTTCGCGGGAGCCACAATGAGCAGTTCTTC. It encodes CASSFRGSHNEQFF.

The chain has TRBV7-9 and TRBJ2-7; weak D call: TRBD2 (5 bases). CDR3 length: 14 amino acids. V was trimmed by 1 base and J by 7 bases, leaving 14 bases between them. Looked up from germline, CDR1 is SEHNR and CDR2 is FQNEAQ (reference sequence). This CDR3 reads CASSLGQEAKEQYF. CDR3 nucleotides: TGTGCCAGCAGCTTAGGGCAGGAGGCAAAAGAGCAGTACTTC.

The chain has TRBV2 and TRBJ1-1, with a weak D call TRBD1 (6 bases). This CDR3 region has 12 residues. The germline V and J ends were trimmed by 0 bases and 7 bases, with 6 bases remaining between them. Germline lookup yields CDR1 SNHLY and CDR2 FYNNEI. The DNA for the CDR3 is TGTGCCAGCAGTGAAGCGACAGGTGAAGCTTTCTTT. It codes for CASSEATGEAFF.

The rearrangement joins TRBV7-9 to TRBJ2-5; the D is unclear. Between the trimmed V and J ends, which lost 0 bases and 4 bases, there was a span of 6 bases. The CDR3 runs 13 residues. Germline lookup yields CDR1 SEHNR and CDR2 FQNEAQ (reference sequence). The CDR3 spells CASSLARLETQYF. The CDR3 nucleotides read TGTGCCAGCAGCTTAGCCAGGTTAGAGACCCAGTACTTC.

This sequence joins TRBV4-1 and TRBJ1-6, with unresolved D. V lost 0 bases and J lost 7, with 10 bases in between. CDR1 and CDR2 (germline): MGHRA, YSYEKL. The CDR3 length is 15 residues. In DNA form, the CDR3 reads TGCGCCAGCAGCCAAGATTTGTGGGGAAATTCACCCCTCCACTTT. Translating it yields CASSQDLWGNSPLHF.

The chain carries TRBV7-8 and TRBJ2-1; unclear D gene. Germline V lookup: CDR1 SGHVS, CDR2 FQNEAQ. The CDR3 runs to 14 residues. With 4 bases removed from V and 0 bases from J, the gap between germline ends came to 7 bases. The DNA for the CDR3 is TGTGCCAGCAGCTCCCCCAGCTCCTACAATGAGCAGTTCTTC. Protein: CASSSPSSYNEQFF. The full variable domain, in which reference TRBV7-8 and TRBJ2-1 provide the parts outside the CDR3, is GAGVSQSPRYKVAKRGQDVALRCDPISGHVSLFWYQQALGQGPEFLTYFQNEAQLDKSGLPSDRFFAERPEGSVSTLKIQRTQQEDSAVYLCASSSPSSYNEQFFGPGTRLTVL.